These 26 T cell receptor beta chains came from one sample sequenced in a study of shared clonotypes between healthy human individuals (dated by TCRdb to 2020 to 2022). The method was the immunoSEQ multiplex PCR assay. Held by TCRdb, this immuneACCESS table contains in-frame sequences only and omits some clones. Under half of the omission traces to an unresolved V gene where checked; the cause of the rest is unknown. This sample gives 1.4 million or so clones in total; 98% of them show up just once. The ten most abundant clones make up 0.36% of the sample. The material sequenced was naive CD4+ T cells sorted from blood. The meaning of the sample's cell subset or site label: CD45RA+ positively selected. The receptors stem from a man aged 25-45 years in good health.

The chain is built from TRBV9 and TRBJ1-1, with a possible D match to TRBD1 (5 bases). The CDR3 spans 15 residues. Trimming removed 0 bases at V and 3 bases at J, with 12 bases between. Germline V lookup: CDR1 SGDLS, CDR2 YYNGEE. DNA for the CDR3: TGTGCCAGCAGCGTAGCGGGGGATACGGACACTGAAGCTTTCTTT. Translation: CASSVAGDTDTEAFF.

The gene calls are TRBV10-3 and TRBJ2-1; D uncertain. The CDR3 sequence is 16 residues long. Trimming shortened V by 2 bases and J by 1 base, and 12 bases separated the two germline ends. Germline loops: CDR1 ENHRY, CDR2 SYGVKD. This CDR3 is CAISEVGSRSYNEQFF. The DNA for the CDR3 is TGTGCCATCAGTGAGGTCGGCTCGAGGTCCTACAATGAGCAGTTCTTC.

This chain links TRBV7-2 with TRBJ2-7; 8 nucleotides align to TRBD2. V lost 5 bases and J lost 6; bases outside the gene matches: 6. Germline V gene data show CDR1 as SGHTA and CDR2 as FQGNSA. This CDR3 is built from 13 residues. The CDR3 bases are TGTGCCAGCAGCGGGACTAGTATATCCGAGCAGTACTTC. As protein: CASSGTSISEQYF.

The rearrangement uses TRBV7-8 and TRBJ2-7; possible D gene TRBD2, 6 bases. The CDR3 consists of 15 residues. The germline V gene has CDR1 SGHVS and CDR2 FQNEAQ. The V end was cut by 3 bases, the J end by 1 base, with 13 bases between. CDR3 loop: CASSFAASASYEQYF. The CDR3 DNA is TGTGCCAGCAGCTTCGCTGCTAGCGCATCCTACGAGCAGTACTTC.

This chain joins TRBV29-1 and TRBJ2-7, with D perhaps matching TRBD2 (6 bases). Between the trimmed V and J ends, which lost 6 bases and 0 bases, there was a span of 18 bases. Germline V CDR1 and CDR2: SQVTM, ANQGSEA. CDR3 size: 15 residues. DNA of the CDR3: TGCAGCGTGAGTAGTAAGAGCGGGTACTCCTACGAGCAGTACTTC. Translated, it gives CSVSSKSGYSYEQYF.

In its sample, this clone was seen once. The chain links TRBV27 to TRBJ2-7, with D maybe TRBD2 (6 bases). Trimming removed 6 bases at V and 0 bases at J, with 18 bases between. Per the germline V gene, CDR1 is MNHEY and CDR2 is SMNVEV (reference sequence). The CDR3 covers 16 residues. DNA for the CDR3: TGTGCCAGCAGGGAGCAGGCGGGAATGAGCTCCTACGAGCAGTACTTC. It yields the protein CASREQAGMSSYEQYF.

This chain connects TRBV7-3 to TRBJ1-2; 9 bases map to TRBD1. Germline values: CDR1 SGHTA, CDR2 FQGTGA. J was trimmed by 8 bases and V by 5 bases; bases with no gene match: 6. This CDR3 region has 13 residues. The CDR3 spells CASSASQGAGYTF. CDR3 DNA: TGTGCCAGCAGCGCCTCACAGGGGGCCGGCTACACCTTC.

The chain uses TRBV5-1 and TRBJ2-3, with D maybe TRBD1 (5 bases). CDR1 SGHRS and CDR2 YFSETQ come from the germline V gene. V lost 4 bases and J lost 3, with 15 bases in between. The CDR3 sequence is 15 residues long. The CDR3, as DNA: TGCGCCAGCAGCCCGCAACCCCGACAGACAGATACGCAGTATTTT. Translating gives CASSPQPRQTDTQYF.

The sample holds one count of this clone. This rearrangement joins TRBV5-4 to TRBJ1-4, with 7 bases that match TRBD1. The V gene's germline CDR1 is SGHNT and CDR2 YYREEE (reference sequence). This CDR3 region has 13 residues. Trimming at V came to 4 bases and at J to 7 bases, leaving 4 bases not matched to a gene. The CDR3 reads CASSNRDSEKLFF. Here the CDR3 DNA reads TGTGCCAGCAGCAACCGGGACAGTGAAAAACTGTTTTTT.

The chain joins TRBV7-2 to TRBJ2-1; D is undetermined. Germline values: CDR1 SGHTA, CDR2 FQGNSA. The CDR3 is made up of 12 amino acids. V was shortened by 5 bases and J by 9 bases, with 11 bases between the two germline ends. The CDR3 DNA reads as TGTGCCAGCAGCGCAGGACCAATTGAGCAGTTCTTC. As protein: CASSAGPIEQFF. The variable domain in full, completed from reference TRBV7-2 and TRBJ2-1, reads GAGVSQSPSNKVTEKGKDVELRCDPISGHTALYWYRQSLGQGLEFLIYFQGNSAPDKSGLPSDRFSAERTGGSVSTLTIQRTQQEDSAVYLCASSAGPIEQFFGPGTRLTVL.

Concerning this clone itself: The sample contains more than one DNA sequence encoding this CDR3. CDR3 region: CASSPSGATDTQYF. The CDR3 DNA sequence: TGTGCCAGCTCACCGTCAGGGGCCACAGATACGCAGTATTTT. The chain uses TRBV18 and TRBJ2-3; D is perhaps TRBD1 (6 bases). There are 14 residues in the CDR3. Germline V CDR1 and CDR2: KGHSH, LQKENI. Trimming pared 3 bases from V and 2 bases from J, leaving 9 bases between.

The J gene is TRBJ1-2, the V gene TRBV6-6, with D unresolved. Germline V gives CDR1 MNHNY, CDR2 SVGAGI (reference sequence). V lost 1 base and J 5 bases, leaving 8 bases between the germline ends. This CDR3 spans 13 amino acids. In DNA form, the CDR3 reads TGTGCCAGCAGTTACTTAGATGGTTATGGCTACACCTTC. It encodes CASSYLDGYGYTF.

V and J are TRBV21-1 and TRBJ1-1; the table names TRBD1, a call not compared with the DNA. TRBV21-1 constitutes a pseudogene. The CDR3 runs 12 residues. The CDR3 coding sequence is TGTGCCAGAAGACAGGGGGGAACTGAAGCTTTCTTT. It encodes CARRQGGTEAFF.

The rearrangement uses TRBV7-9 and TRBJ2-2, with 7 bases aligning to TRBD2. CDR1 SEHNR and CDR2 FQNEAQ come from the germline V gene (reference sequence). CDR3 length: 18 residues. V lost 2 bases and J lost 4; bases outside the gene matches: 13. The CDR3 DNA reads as TGTGCCAGCAGCTTATTCTTTGGGTCTAGCGGAACCACCGGGGAGCTGTTTTTT. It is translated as CASSLFFGSSGTTGELFF.

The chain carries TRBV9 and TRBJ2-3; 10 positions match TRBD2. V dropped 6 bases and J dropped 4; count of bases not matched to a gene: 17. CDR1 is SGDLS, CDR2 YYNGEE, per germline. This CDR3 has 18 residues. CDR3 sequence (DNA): TGTGCCAGCACCAAAGAAGGGAGGCTAGCGGGAGATTCAGATACGCAGTATTTT. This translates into CASTKEGRLAGDSDTQYF.

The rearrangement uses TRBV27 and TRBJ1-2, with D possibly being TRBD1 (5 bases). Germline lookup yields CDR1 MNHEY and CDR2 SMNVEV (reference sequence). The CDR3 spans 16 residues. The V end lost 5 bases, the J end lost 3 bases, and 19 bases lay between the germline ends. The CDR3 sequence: CASSLGPGRSYYGYTF. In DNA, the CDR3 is TGTGCCAGCAGTCTTGGGCCGGGACGGAGCTACTATGGCTACACCTTC.

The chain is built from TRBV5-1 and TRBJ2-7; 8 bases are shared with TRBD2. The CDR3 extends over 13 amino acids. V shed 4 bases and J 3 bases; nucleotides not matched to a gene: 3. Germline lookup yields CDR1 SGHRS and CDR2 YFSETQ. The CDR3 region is CASSARGDYEQYF. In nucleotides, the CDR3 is TGCGCCAGCAGCGCGCGGGGGGACTACGAGCAGTACTTC.

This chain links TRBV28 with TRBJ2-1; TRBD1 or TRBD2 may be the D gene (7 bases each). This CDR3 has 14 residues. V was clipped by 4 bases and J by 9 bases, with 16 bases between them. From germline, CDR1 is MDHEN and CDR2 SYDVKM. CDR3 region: CASSSRTGGGEQFF. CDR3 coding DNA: TGTGCCAGCAGTTCCCGGACAGGCGGGGGTGAGCAGTTCTTC.

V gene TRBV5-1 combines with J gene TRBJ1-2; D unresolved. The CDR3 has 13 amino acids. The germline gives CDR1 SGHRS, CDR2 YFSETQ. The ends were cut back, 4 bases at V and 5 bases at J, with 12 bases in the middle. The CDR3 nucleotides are TGCGCCAGCAGCACCCCGACGGAATATGGCTACACCTTC. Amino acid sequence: CASSTPTEYGYTF.

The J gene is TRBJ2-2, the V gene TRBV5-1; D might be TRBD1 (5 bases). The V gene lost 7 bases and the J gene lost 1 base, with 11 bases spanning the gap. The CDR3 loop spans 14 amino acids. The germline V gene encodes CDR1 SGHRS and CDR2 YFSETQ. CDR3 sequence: CASAVTGNTGELFF. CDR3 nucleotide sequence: TGCGCCAGCGCCGTTACAGGGAACACCGGGGAGCTGTTTTTT.

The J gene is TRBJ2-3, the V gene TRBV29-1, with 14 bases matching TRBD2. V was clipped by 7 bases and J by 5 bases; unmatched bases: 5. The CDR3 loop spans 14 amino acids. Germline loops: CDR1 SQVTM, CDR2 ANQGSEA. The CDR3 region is CSAGGTSGRDTQYF. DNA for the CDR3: TGCAGCGCTGGGGGGACTAGCGGGAGAGATACGCAGTATTTT.

DNA for the CDR3: TGTGCCAGCAGCCGGACAGGGGCCGGCTACACCTTC. Translated, it gives CASSRTGAGYTF. V is TRBV2 and J is TRBJ1-2; 9 bases align to TRBD1. Looked up from germline, CDR1 is SNHLY and CDR2 is FYNNEI. V trimming: 6 bases; J trimming: 8 bases; junction bases outside the gene matches: 4. This CDR3 has 12 amino acids.

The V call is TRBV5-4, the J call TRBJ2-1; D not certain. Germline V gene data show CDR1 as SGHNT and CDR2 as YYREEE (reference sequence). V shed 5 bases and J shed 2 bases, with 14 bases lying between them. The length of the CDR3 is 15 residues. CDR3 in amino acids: CASSPAGGPYNEQFF. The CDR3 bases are TGTGCCAGCAGTCCCGCAGGCGGACCCTACAATGAGCAGTTCTTC.

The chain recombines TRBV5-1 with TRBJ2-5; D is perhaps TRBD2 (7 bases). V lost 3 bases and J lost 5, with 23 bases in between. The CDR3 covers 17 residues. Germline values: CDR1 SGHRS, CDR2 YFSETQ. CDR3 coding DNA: TGCGCCAGCAGCTCGGGGCCCGGGGGGACAATGCGGGAGACCCAGTACTTC. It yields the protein CASSSGPGGTMRETQYF.

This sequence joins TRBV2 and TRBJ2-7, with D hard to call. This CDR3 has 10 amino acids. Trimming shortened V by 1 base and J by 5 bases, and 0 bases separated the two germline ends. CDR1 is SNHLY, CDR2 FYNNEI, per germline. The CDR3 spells CASSEDEQYF. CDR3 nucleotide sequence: TGTGCCAGCAGTGAAGACGAGCAGTACTTC.

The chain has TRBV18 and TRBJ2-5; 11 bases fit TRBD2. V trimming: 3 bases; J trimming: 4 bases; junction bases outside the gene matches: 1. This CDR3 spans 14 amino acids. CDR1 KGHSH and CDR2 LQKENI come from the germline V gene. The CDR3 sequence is CASSPTSGAETQYF. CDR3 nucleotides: TGTGCCAGCTCACCGACTAGCGGGGCAGAGACCCAGTACTTC.